A single sample gave rise to the 29 T cell receptor beta chains below, sequenced in a study of T cell changes during pregnancy in multiple sclerosis. Libraries were prepared by immunoSEQ multiplex PCR; TCRdb keeps only in-frame clonotypes and omits some of them. In the table there are roughly 40,000 clones, 75% to 95% of which are singletons. This specimen consisted of CD4+ T cells from peripheral blood mononuclear cells, obtained in the third trimester of pregnancy. The receptors originated from a female donor with multiple sclerosis, enrolled in a pregnancy study.

This chain joins TRBV30 and TRBJ1-1, with unresolved D. Germline CDR1 GTSNPN, CDR2 SVGIG (reference sequence). The CDR3 contains 10 residues. V dropped 3 bases and J dropped 11 bases, with 10 bases sitting between them. The chain's CDR3 is CAWSPPVAFF. DNA of the CDR3: TGTGCCTGGAGCCCCCCGGTTGCTTTCTTT.

The chain carries TRBV10-1 and TRBJ2-5, with 10 positions matching TRBD1. Germline V gives CDR1 WNHNN, CDR2 SYGVQD (reference sequence). This CDR3 is 15 amino acids long. After removal of 6 bases from V and 5 bases from J, the junction contained 9 bases not matched to a gene. The CDR3 protein is CASREDRGFRETQYF. The CDR3 nucleotides are TGCGCCAGCAGGGAGGACAGGGGGTTTCGGGAGACCCAGTACTTC.

This sequence joins TRBV19 and TRBJ2-1, with 8 bases identical to TRBD1. V lost 1 base to trimming and J lost 0 bases; unmatched junction nucleotides: 2. The CDR3 sequence is 16 residues long. Germline CDR1 LNHDA, CDR2 SQIVND (reference sequence). CDR3: CASSIAGGNSYNEQFF. CDR3 nucleotide sequence: TGTGCCAGTAGTATAGCAGGGGGCAACTCCTACAATGAGCAGTTCTTC.

This rearrangement joins TRBV19 to TRBJ2-3; 12 bases map to TRBD2. The germline V gene has CDR1 LNHDA and CDR2 SQIVND (reference sequence). V shed 3 bases, J shed 0 bases, and the junction held 7 bases outside the gene matches. The CDR3 sequence is 18 residues long. In DNA form, the CDR3 reads TGTGCCAGTAGTATTGGGCTAGCGGGAGGGTGGAGCACAGATACGCAGTATTTT. Translating it yields CASSIGLAGGWSTDTQYF.

The chain recombines TRBV7-2 with TRBJ1-1, with D tentatively TRBD1 (5 bases). The germline V and J ends were trimmed by 2 bases and 1 base, with 5 bases remaining between them. Germline CDR1 reads SGHTA; CDR2 reads FQGNSA. CDR3 length: 13 amino acids. The CDR3 DNA is TGTGCCAGCAGCTTACAGGGGAACACTGAAGCTTTCTTT. Translation gives CASSLQGNTEAFF.

The genes are TRBV7-2 and TRBJ2-5, with a possible D match to TRBD1 (6 bases). V was pared by 7 bases and J by 3 bases, with 15 bases between. Germline CDR1 is SGHTA and CDR2 is FQGNSA. The CDR3 sequence is 14 residues long. CDR3 residues: CASTTQQGKETQYF. The CDR3 DNA follows: TGTGCCAGCACCACCCAACAGGGAAAAGAGACCCAGTACTTC.

This clone was seen a handful of times. The V and J genes are TRBV27 and TRBJ1-2, with D unresolved. V was cut by 6 bases and J by 8 bases, with 13 bases left in between. Germline V lookup: CDR1 MNHEY, CDR2 SMNVEV (reference sequence). There are 12 residues in the CDR3. CDR3 nucleotide sequence: TGTGCCAGCAGGTCTCATACGGGGGGCTACACCTTC. Translating it yields CASRSHTGGYTF.

The chain combines TRBV11-2 with TRBJ2-5; D call uncertain. In germline, CDR1 is SGHAT, CDR2 FQNNGV. V gave up 1 base and J gave up 4 bases, with 4 bases separating them. This CDR3 has 12 residues. The CDR3 DNA follows: TGTGCCAGCAGCTTAGTCTCAGAGACCCAGTACTTC. It translates to CASSLVSETQYF.

The rearrangement joins TRBV27 to TRBJ2-4, with D tentatively TRBD1 (6 bases). The CDR3 runs 13 residues. Germline V gene data show CDR1 as MNHEY and CDR2 as SMNVEV (reference sequence). The V and J ends lost 8 bases and 8 bases respectively, with 16 bases between them. DNA of the CDR3: TGTGCCAGCCGAGAGGGGGTTTTGGACATTCAGTACTTC. This sequence encodes CASREGVLDIQYF.

This clone has a single count. J is TRBJ2-1 and V is TRBV28, with 11 bases that match TRBD2. The V and J ends lost 6 bases and 2 bases, in that order; junction bases with no gene match: 0. This CDR3 spans 14 amino acids. CDR1 is MDHEN and CDR2 is SYDVKM in the germline V gene. The CDR3 here is CASRTSGTYNEQFF. CDR3 in DNA: TGTGCCAGCAGGACTAGCGGGACCTACAATGAGCAGTTCTTC.

Details on this clone: The sample holds other DNA sequences that translate to the same CDR3. The chain combines TRBV19 with TRBJ2-7; TRBD2 might be the D (5 bases). This CDR3 has 11 amino acids. With 6 bases removed from V and 3 bases from J, the gap between germline ends came to 6 bases. Germline CDR1 LNHDA, CDR2 SQIVND (reference sequence). CDR3 in amino acids: CASRSGYEQYF. CDR3 bases: TGTGCCAGTAGAAGCGGCTACGAGCAGTACTTC.

The chain is built from TRBV19 and TRBJ1-1; 8 bases are shared with TRBD1. The CDR3 loop spans 16 amino acids. V dropped 5 bases and J dropped 1; count of bases not matched to a gene: 9. In germline, CDR1 is LNHDA, CDR2 SQIVND (reference sequence). CDR3 sequence (DNA): TGTGCCAGTAGTCTCGGGACAGGATATTCGAACACTGAAGCTTTCTTT. This translates into CASSLGTGYSNTEAFF. The full variable domain, in which reference TRBV19 and TRBJ1-1 provide the parts outside the CDR3, is DGGITQSPKYLFRKEGQNVTLSCEQNLNHDAMYWYRQDPGQGLRLIYYSQIVNDFQKGDIAEGYSVSREKKESFPLTVTSAQKNPTAFYLCASSLGTGYSNTEAFFGQGTRLTVV.

The chain couples TRBV5-1 to TRBJ2-3; TRBD2 is a possible D gene (6 bases). Germline-derived CDR1 and CDR2 are SGHRS and YFSETQ. CDR3 length: 18 amino acids. Trimming took 3 bases from V and 4 from J, leaving 24 bases between them. CDR3 protein: CASSSPRPGWRVPDTQYF. CDR3 in DNA: TGCGCCAGCAGCTCACCGAGACCTGGTTGGAGGGTCCCAGATACGCAGTATTTT. Supplemented by reference TRBV5-1 and TRBJ2-3, the full variable domain reads KAGVTQTPRYLIKTRGQQVTLSCSPISGHRSVSWYQQTPGQGLQFLFEYFSETQRNKGNFPGRFSGRQFSNSRSEMNVSTLELGDSALYLCASSSPRPGWRVPDTQYFGPGTRLTVL.

As DNA, the CDR3 is TGTGCCAGCAGTTTTCCGAGCTCTGGGGCCAACGTCCTGACTTTC. This sequence encodes CASSFPSSGANVLTF. The chain employs TRBV27 and TRBJ2-6, with D uncertain. V was pared by 3 bases and J by 0 bases, with 6 bases between. Germline assignment: CDR1 MNHEY and CDR2 SMNVEV (reference sequence). The CDR3 length is 15 residues.

This rearrangement joins TRBV4-1 to TRBJ1-3; D perhaps matches TRBD1 (5 bases). V shed 0 bases and J shed 2 bases, with 14 bases lying between them. The CDR3 is 17 residues long. Germline CDR1 is MGHRA and CDR2 is YSYEKL. Here the CDR3 DNA reads TGCGCCAGCAGCCAAGAAATAGGGGCGCTAGCTGGAAACACCATATATTTT. It translates to CASSQEIGALAGNTIYF.

This chain uses TRBV13 with TRBJ2-3, with 10 bases matching TRBD1. With V trimmed by 0 bases and J by 4 bases, 1 base remained unmatched. CDR1 is PRHDT and CDR2 is FYEKMQ in the germline V gene (reference sequence). The CDR3 consists of 15 residues. CDR3 DNA sequence: TGTGCCAGCAGCTTAGGGACAGGGGGCTCAGATACGCAGTATTTT. It translates to CASSLGTGGSDTQYF.

V is TRBV1 and J is TRBJ2-1; the table's TRBD2 call for D was not verified on the DNA. TRBV1 is noted as a pseudogene. The CDR3 runs to 16 residues. CDR3: CTSSPSRLAENNEQFF. CDR3 coding DNA: TGCACCAGCAGCCCGAGCAGACTAGCGGAAAACAATGAGCAGTTCTTC.

This sequence joins TRBV7-9 and TRBJ2-5, with 8 bases fitting TRBD1. The J call is doubtful: the DNA matches TRBJ2-7 better. The CDR3 is made up of 13 amino acids. Germline V CDR1 and CDR2: SEHNR, FQNEAQ (reference sequence). CDR3 DNA: TGTGCCAGCAGCATCGACAGGGGATACGAGCAGTACTTC. The encoded protein is CASSIDRGYEQYF.

The V call is TRBV2, the J call TRBJ2-2; possible D gene TRBD1, 6 bases. The germline CDR1 and CDR2 sequences are SNHLY and FYNNEI. The V end was cut by 5 bases, the J end by 4 bases, with 11 bases between. CDR3 length: 14 residues. Here the CDR3 DNA reads TGTGCCAGCAGTCCTTACAGGGCCACCGGGGAGCTGTTTTTT. It encodes CASSPYRATGELFF.

V and J are TRBV7-9 and TRBJ2-1, with TRBD2 matching 9 bases. Germline lookup yields CDR1 SEHNR and CDR2 FQNEAQ (reference sequence). The CDR3 has 18 amino acids. Germline trimming cut 1 base from V and 7 bases from J; bases unmatched to any gene: 14. CDR3 nucleotides: TGTGCCAGCAGCTTAGGCGACTCCGGGACTAGCAAGGTGAATGAGCAGTTCTTC. Protein product: CASSLGDSGTSKVNEQFF.

The rearrangement uses TRBV9 and TRBJ1-4; 7 bases align to TRBD1. This CDR3 is built from 15 residues. Germline V lookup: CDR1 SGDLS, CDR2 YYNGEE. V trimming: 4 bases; J trimming: 5 bases; junction bases outside the gene matches: 8. The DNA for the CDR3 is TGTGCCAGCAGCTCAGAGACAGGGAGGAATGAAAAACTGTTTTTT. It encodes CASSSETGRNEKLFF.

CDR3 coding DNA: TGTGCCATCAGTGTGGGAGGGGGCAAAAACATTCAGTACTTC. Amino acids: CAISVGGGKNIQYF. The chain is built from TRBV10-3 and TRBJ2-4, with TRBD2 as a possible D gene (7 bases). Trimming removed 4 bases from V and 3 bases from J, with 10 bases in between. Per germline, CDR1 ENHRY and CDR2 SYGVKD. The CDR3 is made up of 14 amino acids.

This sequence joins TRBV19 and TRBJ2-7; TRBD1 might be the D (6 bases). The V gene lost 5 bases and the J gene lost 0 bases, with 14 bases spanning the gap. The germline V gene encodes CDR1 LNHDA and CDR2 SQIVND (reference sequence). CDR3 length: 15 residues. In nucleotides, the CDR3 is TGTGCCAGTAGTGACAGGAGCGGCCTCTCCTACGAGCAGTACTTC. Residues: CASSDRSGLSYEQYF.

The gene calls are TRBV27 and TRBJ1-1; D possibly corresponds to TRBD1 (5 bases). The CDR3 is 14 residues long. Trimming removed 3 bases at V and 1 base at J, with 9 bases between. The germline gives CDR1 MNHEY, CDR2 SMNVEV (reference sequence). CDR3 residues: CASSFRDSNTEAFF. The CDR3 nucleotides are TGTGCCAGCAGTTTCAGGGACTCGAACACTGAAGCTTTCTTT.

The gene calls are TRBV6-5 and TRBJ2-1; 8 bases map to TRBD2. With 4 bases clipped from V and 8 bases from J, the junction kept 10 bases outside the gene matches. Germline CDR1 reads MNHEY; CDR2 reads SVGAGI. The CDR3 spans 15 residues. The CDR3 loop reads CASSSGRGLGDEQFF. The CDR3 region has the DNA TGTGCCAGCAGTTCGGGACGGGGACTAGGGGATGAGCAGTTCTTC.

The V gene is TRBV30, the J gene TRBJ1-1, with D unclear. Germline V lookup: CDR1 GTSNPN, CDR2 SVGIG (reference sequence). The CDR3 is made up of 14 amino acids. Trimming removed 3 bases from V and 6 bases from J, with 17 bases in between. CDR3 sequence (DNA): TGTGCCTGGAGGCGCTCAGGTGGGTTCTCTGAAGCTTTCTTT. This translates into CAWRRSGGFSEAFF. The entire variable domain, with the rest obtained from reference TRBV30 and TRBJ1-1, is as follows: SQTIHQWPATLVQPVGSPLSLECTVEGTSNPNLYWYRQAAGRGLQLLFYSVGIGQISSEVPQNLSASRPQDRQFILSSKKLLLSDSGFYLCAWRRSGGFSEAFFGQGTRLTVV.

The chain couples TRBV29-1 to TRBJ2-1, with D maybe TRBD2 (6 bases). The CDR3 has 15 residues. Germline-derived CDR1 and CDR2 are SQVTM and ANQGSEA. The V end was cut by 5 bases, the J end by 6 bases, with 20 bases between. The CDR3 loop is CSVFGAGGTSNEQFF. CDR3 nucleotides: TGCAGCGTTTTCGGAGCCGGCGGGACGTCCAATGAGCAGTTCTTC.

A remark on this clone: In the same sample, other DNA sequences code for this CDR3. V is TRBV4-1 and J is TRBJ1-2; TRBD1 matches 11 bases. The CDR3 runs 20 residues. V lost 1 base to trimming and J lost 0 bases; unmatched junction nucleotides: 13. Germline lookup yields CDR1 MGHRA and CDR2 YSYEKL. CDR3 in DNA: TGCGCCAGCAGCCAAGTATTAGGCCGGACAGGGGGCGGCTCTAACTATGGCTACACCTTC. Translation: CASSQVLGRTGGGSNYGYTF.

The V gene is TRBV10-3, the J gene TRBJ1-5, with D possibly matching TRBD1 (6 bases). V was clipped by 5 bases and J by 5 bases, with 10 bases between them. The CDR3 contains 13 residues. The germline gives CDR1 ENHRY, CDR2 SYGVKD. The chain's CDR3 is CAISRTVDQPQHF. The CDR3 nucleotides are TGTGCCATCAGTCGGACAGTCGATCAGCCCCAGCATTTT.